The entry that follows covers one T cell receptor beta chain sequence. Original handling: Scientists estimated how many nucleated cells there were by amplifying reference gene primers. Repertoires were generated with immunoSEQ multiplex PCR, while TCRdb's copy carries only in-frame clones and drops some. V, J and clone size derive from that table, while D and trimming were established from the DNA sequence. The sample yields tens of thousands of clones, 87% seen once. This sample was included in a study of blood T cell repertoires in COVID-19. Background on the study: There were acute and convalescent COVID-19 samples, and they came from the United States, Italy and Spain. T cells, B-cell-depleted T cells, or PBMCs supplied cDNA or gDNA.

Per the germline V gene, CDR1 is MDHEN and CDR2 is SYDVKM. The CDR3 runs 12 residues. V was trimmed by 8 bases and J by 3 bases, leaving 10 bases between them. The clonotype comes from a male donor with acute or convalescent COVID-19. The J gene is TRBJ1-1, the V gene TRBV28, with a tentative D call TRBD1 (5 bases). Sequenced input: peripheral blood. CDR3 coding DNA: TGTGCCAGCGGGTGGGGGGACACTGAAGCTTTCTTT. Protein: CASGWGDTEAFF.